These 22 T cell receptor beta chains originate from one sample sequenced in a study of control samples from healthy donors and cancer patients. Profiled with immunoSEQ multiplex PCR; TCRdb holds only in-frame clones, not every one. The sample lists 60,000 to 75,000 clones, approximately 89% occurring once. Sequencing was done on a sample of PBMCs. The receptors come from a man in his sixties with colorectal cancer.

The V gene is TRBV4-2, the J gene TRBJ1-4, with D uncertain. This CDR3 is 15 amino acids long. V lost 2 bases to trimming and J lost 7 bases, with 14 bases between them. CDR1 and CDR2 (germline): LGHNA, YNFKEQ. The CDR3 region is CASSQRARGGEKLFF. The CDR3 DNA sequence: TGTGCCAGCAGCCAAAGAGCTCGGGGAGGTGAAAAACTGTTTTTT.

The chain links TRBV7-9 to TRBJ1-5; D gene ambiguous. CDR1 is SEHNR and CDR2 is FQNEAQ in the germline V gene (reference sequence). The CDR3 loop spans 13 amino acids. V was pared by 0 bases and J by 5 bases, with 5 bases between. The CDR3 sequence is CASSLAAHQPQHF. The CDR3 nucleotides are TGTGCCAGCAGCTTAGCGGCGCATCAGCCCCAGCATTTT.

This clone was counted a single time. The genes are TRBV28 and TRBJ2-7; 10 bases are shared with TRBD1. V gave up 8 bases and J gave up 0 bases; unmatched junction bases: 16. This CDR3 comprises 18 residues. The germline gives CDR1 MDHEN, CDR2 SYDVKM. CDR3 sequence reads: CASRPGQGHVKVSYEQYF. CDR3 DNA: TGTGCCAGCCGACCGGGACAGGGGCACGTTAAGGTCTCCTACGAGCAGTACTTC.

This chain uses TRBV28 with TRBJ2-3, with TRBD2 identical over 13 bases. Looked up from germline, CDR1 is MDHEN and CDR2 is SYDVKM. CDR3 length equals 19 residues. Trimming cost V 4 bases and J 2 bases; bases outside gene matches: 12. CDR3 protein: CASSSPIRLAGGTTDTQYF. CDR3 coding DNA: TGTGCCAGCAGTTCCCCAATTCGACTAGCGGGGGGCACCACAGATACGCAGTATTTT. The full variable domain, its missing parts supplied by reference TRBV28 and TRBJ2-3, is DVKVTQSSRYLVKRTGEKVFLECVQDMDHENMFWYRQDPGLGLRLIYFSYDVKMKEKGDIPEGYSVSREKKERFSLILESASTNQTSMYLCASSSPIRLAGGTTDTQYFGPGTRLTVL.

The J gene is TRBJ2-4, the V gene TRBV3-1 (or the pseudogene TRBV3-2); TRBD1 matches at 7 bases. J lost 6 bases, V lost 4 bases, and 3 bases had no gene match. Germline V gene sequence: CDR1 LGHDT, CDR2 YNNKEL (reference sequence). This CDR3 contains 13 residues. CDR3 bases: TGTGCCAGCAGCCTGACAGGGCCAAACATTCAGTACTTC. Protein product: CASSLTGPNIQYF.

The gene calls are TRBV11-2 and TRBJ2-5; D is undetermined. This CDR3 has 14 amino acids. Trimming left V 6 bases short and J 4 bases short, with 15 bases between. Germline assignment: CDR1 SGHAT and CDR2 FQNNGV. CDR3 nucleotide sequence: TGTGCCAGCAGACGGGTCGACCCGTCAGAGACCCAGTACTTC. Protein: CASRRVDPSETQYF.

V is TRBV4-2 and J is TRBJ2-3, with 8 bases lining up with TRBD2. Per the germline V gene, CDR1 is LGHNA and CDR2 is YNFKEQ. CDR3 length: 16 amino acids. Trimming cost V 1 base and J 3 bases; bases outside gene matches: 6. The CDR3 DNA is TGTGCCAGCAGCCAAGCTGCGGGGGGAGGGACAGATACGCAGTATTTT. Translation: CASSQAAGGGTDTQYF.

V is TRBV7-8 and J is TRBJ2-6; 8 bases fit TRBD2. The germline CDR1 and CDR2 sequences are SGHVS and FQNEAQ. CDR3 length equals 19 residues. V gave up 5 bases and J gave up 3 bases; unmatched junction bases: 15. The chain's CDR3 is CASSPRRSREGFGANVLTF. The CDR3 DNA reads as TGTGCCAGCAGCCCTCGACGATCACGGGAGGGGTTTGGGGCCAACGTCCTGACTTTC.

The chain recombines TRBV4-3 with TRBJ1-3, with a possible D match to TRBD1 (5 bases). Germline assignment: CDR1 LGHNA and CDR2 YSLEER. V was pared by 1 base and J by 4 bases, with 14 bases between. This CDR3 has 16 amino acids. CDR3: CASSQARGALGNTIYF. CDR3 sequence (DNA): TGCGCCAGCAGCCAAGCCCGCGGGGCTTTGGGAAACACCATATATTTT.

A single count supports this clone. J is TRBJ2-3 and V is TRBV12-1; the table gives TRBD2 as D, unverified against the DNA. TRBV12-1 is marked as a pseudogene. The CDR3 totals 17 residues. The CDR3 coding sequence is TGTGCCAGCATCTTTGGGAAGGACTTCCCCCGTCAAGATACGCAGTATTTT. Residues: CASIFGKDFPRQDTQYF.

The chain carries TRBV4-1 and TRBJ2-1, with D unresolved. V lost 1 base, J lost 2 bases, and 12 bases lay in between. Germline values: CDR1 MGHRA, CDR2 YSYEKL. This CDR3 spans 16 amino acids. This CDR3 reads CASSQGVAVPYNEQFF. The CDR3 DNA sequence: TGCGCCAGCAGCCAAGGGGTAGCTGTCCCCTACAATGAGCAGTTCTTC.

In this sample, this clone turned up once. The J gene is TRBJ1-2, the V gene TRBV7-9; weak D call: TRBD1 (6 bases). In germline, CDR1 is SEHNR, CDR2 FQNEAQ (reference sequence). CDR3 length: 15 amino acids. V lost 1 base and J 1 base, leaving 10 bases between the germline ends. As DNA, the CDR3 is TGTGCCAGCAGCTTAGTGACAGGCTTTAACTATGGCTACACCTTC. Amino acid sequence: CASSLVTGFNYGYTF. Together with reference TRBV7-9 and TRBJ1-2, the CDR3 gives the full variable domain: DTGVSQNPRHKITKRGQNVTFRCDPISEHNRLYWYRQTLGQGPEFLTYFQNEAQLEKSRLLSDRFSAERPKGSFSTLEIQRTEQGDSAMYLCASSLVTGFNYGYTFGSGTRLTVV.

This chain links TRBV6-6 with TRBJ1-4; 7 bases are shared with TRBD1. This CDR3 has 15 residues. CDR1 and CDR2 from the germline V gene are MNHNY and SVGAGI (reference sequence). V lost 5 bases and J lost 3; bases outside the gene matches: 6. The chain's CDR3 is CASSRSGGPNEKLFF. The CDR3 DNA reads as TGTGCCAGCAGTCGATCAGGGGGGCCTAATGAAAAACTGTTTTTT.

The chain joins TRBV7-2 to TRBJ2-3; TRBD2 aligns across 16 bases. Germline V CDR1 and CDR2: SGHTA, FQGNSA. With 5 bases clipped from V and 5 bases from J, the junction kept 7 bases outside the gene matches. This CDR3 comprises 17 residues. The CDR3 loop is CASSPGTSGGAIDTQYF. The DNA of the CDR3 is TGTGCCAGCAGCCCCGGGACTAGCGGGGGGGCCATAGATACGCAGTATTTT.

V is TRBV28 and J is TRBJ2-1, with D possibly TRBD2 on 5 matching bases. Germline assignment: CDR1 MDHEN and CDR2 SYDVKM. The CDR3 is 15 residues long. V shed 4 bases and J shed 0 bases, with 10 bases lying between them. The CDR3 sequence is CASSSGIHSYNEQFF. The CDR3 coding sequence is TGTGCCAGCAGTTCCGGGATCCACTCCTACAATGAGCAGTTCTTC. Based on the CDR3 plus reference TRBV28 and TRBJ2-1, the full variable domain is DVKVTQSSRYLVKRTGEKVFLECVQDMDHENMFWYRQDPGLGLRLIYFSYDVKMKEKGDIPEGYSVSREKKERFSLILESASTNQTSMYLCASSSGIHSYNEQFFGPGTRLTVL.

The CDR3 is CASSQDSNYGYTF. CDR3 DNA: TGTGCCAGCAGCCAAGACAGTAACTATGGCTACACCTTC. The chain links TRBV3-1 (or the pseudogene TRBV3-2) to TRBJ1-2, with D hard to call. The germline gives CDR1 LGHDT, CDR2 YNNKEL (reference sequence). V shed 0 bases and J shed 1 base, with 3 bases lying between them. The CDR3 is made up of 13 amino acids.

The chain combines TRBV3-1 (or the pseudogene TRBV3-2) with TRBJ2-1, with 8 bases identical to TRBD2. CDR1 LGHDT and CDR2 YNNKEL come from the germline V gene (reference sequence). After removal of 6 bases from V and 6 bases from J, the junction contained 7 bases not matched to a gene. This CDR3 contains 14 residues. CDR3 nucleotide sequence: TGTGCCAGCAGTCCCTCCGGGGGGGGCAATGAGCAGTTCTTC. It is translated as CASSPSGGGNEQFF.

This sequence joins TRBV28 and TRBJ2-5; D may match TRBD1 or TRBD2 (7 bases each). Germline lookup yields CDR1 MDHEN and CDR2 SYDVKM. This CDR3 region has 16 residues. Trimming removed 5 bases at V and 3 bases at J, with 19 bases between. DNA for the CDR3: TGTGCCAGCAGTCCCCCCCGGGGGGACAGAAAAGAGACCCAGTACTTC. Translated, it gives CASSPPRGDRKETQYF.

This chain connects TRBV6-1 to TRBJ1-6; D is ambiguous. With 3 bases removed from V and 8 bases from J, the gap between germline ends came to 11 bases. The CDR3 has 14 residues. The germline gives CDR1 MNHNS, CDR2 SASEGT. CDR3 sequence reads: CASSESQVYSPLHF. DNA of the CDR3: TGTGCCAGCAGTGAGAGCCAGGTCTATTCACCCCTCCACTTT.

As DNA, the CDR3 is TGTGCCAGCAGTGAAAGCGGGTCTTCCTACGAGCAGTACTTC. Translated: CASSESGSSYEQYF. V usage is TRBV6-1 and J usage is TRBJ2-7, with D tentatively TRBD2 (6 bases). The CDR3 is made up of 14 amino acids. In germline, CDR1 is MNHNS, CDR2 SASEGT. Trimming cost V 2 bases and J 1 base, with 9 bases left between them.

The CDR3 bases are TGTGCCAGCTCCACCCATACCTACGAGCAGTACTTC. Its protein product is CASSTHTYEQYF. The chain uses TRBV6-6 and TRBJ2-7; no definite D call. V was clipped by 8 bases and J by 2 bases, with 10 bases between them. There are 12 residues in the CDR3. Germline assignment: CDR1 MNHNY and CDR2 SVGAGI (reference sequence).

The chain links TRBV7-3 to TRBJ1-1; D not certain. Germline assignment: CDR1 SGHTA and CDR2 FQGTGA. Trimming removed 3 bases from V and 1 base from J, with 6 bases in between. The CDR3 runs 13 residues. DNA for the CDR3: TGTGCCAGCAGCTTTAGTGGGAACACTGAAGCTTTCTTT. The encoded protein is CASSFSGNTEAFF. The entire variable domain, with the rest obtained from reference TRBV7-3 and TRBJ1-1, is as follows: GAGVSQTPSNKVTEKGKYVELRCDPISGHTALYWYRQSLGQGPEFLIYFQGTGAADDSGLPNDRFFAVRPEGSVSTLKIQRTERGDSAVYLCASSFSGNTEAFFGQGTRLTVV.